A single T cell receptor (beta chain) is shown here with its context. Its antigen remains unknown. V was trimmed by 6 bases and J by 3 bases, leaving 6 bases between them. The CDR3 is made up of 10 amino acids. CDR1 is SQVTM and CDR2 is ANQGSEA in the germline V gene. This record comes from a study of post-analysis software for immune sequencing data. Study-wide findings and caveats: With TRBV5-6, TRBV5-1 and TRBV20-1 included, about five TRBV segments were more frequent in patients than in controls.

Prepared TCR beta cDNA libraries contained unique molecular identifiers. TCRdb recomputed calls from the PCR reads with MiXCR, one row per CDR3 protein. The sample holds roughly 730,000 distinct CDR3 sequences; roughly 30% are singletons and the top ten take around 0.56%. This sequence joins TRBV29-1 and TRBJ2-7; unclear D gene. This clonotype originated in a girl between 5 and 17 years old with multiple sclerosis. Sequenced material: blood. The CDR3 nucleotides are TGCAGCGTCAGAAGCTACGAGCAGTACTTC. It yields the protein CSVRSYEQYF.